Listed here are 27 T cell receptor beta chains from one sample, sequenced in a study of regulatory T cells in long-lasting Graves disease. The time point denotes: newly diagnosed GD, antithyroid drugs for less than 3 months. Making the TCR library involved RNA that had been extracted from PBMCs. Arm-PCR of CDR3 regions with iRepertoire HTBI primers generated TCR beta libraries. MiXCR, applied by TCRdb to the multiplex PCR reads, yields one record per CDR3 protein. Altogether roughly 510,000 distinct CDR3 sequences are present, roughly a sixth being singletons, with the ten largest covering around 11%. The same data also went into a second study, on T cells in Graves' hyperthyroidism and ophthalmopathy.

The sequencing here drew on peripheral blood mononuclear cells (PBMCs), taken at new diagnosis, from a patient treated with antithyroid drugs. The receptors were gathered from a man younger than 35 with Graves disease.

This chain uses TRBV20-1 with TRBJ2-3; D not resolved. Germline values: CDR1 DFQATT, CDR2 SNEGSKA (reference sequence). The V end was cut by 6 bases, the J end by 2 bases, with 12 bases between. This CDR3 has 13 residues. CDR3 loop: CSAHNCLTDTQYF. CDR3 nucleotides: TGCAGTGCACACAACTGTCTCACAGATACGCAGTATTTT.

This clonotype was counted many times. The rearrangement links TRBV30 to TRBJ2-1; TRBD2 matches at 11 bases. J was trimmed by 2 bases and V by 1 base; bases with no gene match: 7. The germline V gene encodes CDR1 GTSNPN and CDR2 SVGIG (reference sequence). This CDR3 region has 17 residues. CDR3 DNA sequence: TGTGCCTGGAGTGCGCCGGGACTAGCGGACACCTACAATGAGCAGTTCTTC. It yields the protein CAWSAPGLADTYNEQFF.

The chain recombines TRBV7-2 with TRBJ1-4, with TRBD1 matching over 9 bases. Germline lookup yields CDR1 SGHTA and CDR2 FQGNSA. V dropped 5 bases and J dropped 2; count of bases not matched to a gene: 9. This CDR3 spans 17 amino acids. The CDR3 sequence is CASSLRDRDVTNEKLFF. The CDR3 bases are TGTGCCAGCAGCCTACGGGACAGGGATGTTACTAATGAAAAACTGTTTTTT.

In this sample, this clonotype turned up many times. The CDR3, as DNA: TGTGCCAGCAGCCCCTTGGGCACCGGGGAGCTGTTTTTT. Translating gives CASSPLGTGELFF. This chain joins TRBV12-3 or TRBV12-4 and TRBJ2-2; D is unclear. The CDR3 spans 13 residues. The ends were cut back, 6 bases at V and 4 bases at J, with 9 bases in the middle.

This clonotype has only a few counts. V is TRBV11-2 and J is TRBJ2-5; 7 positions match TRBD1. The V and J ends lost 1 base and 5 bases, in that order; junction bases with no gene match: 13. The CDR3 extends over 17 amino acids. The V gene's germline CDR1 is SGHAT and CDR2 FQNNGV. CDR3 coding DNA: TGTGCCAGCAGCTTAGTTAGAGGGGGCGACGGGGTTGAGACCCAGTACTTC. This codes for CASSLVRGGDGVETQYF.

This clonotype was seen a few times. The chain joins TRBV4-1 to TRBJ1-6, with no clear D. Germline CDR1 reads MGHRA; CDR2 reads YSYEKL. Between the trimmed V and J ends, which lost 3 bases and 10 bases, there was a span of 7 bases. The CDR3 is made up of 12 amino acids. CDR3 sequence reads: CASSQVGSPLHF. CDR3 sequence (DNA): TGCGCCAGCAGCCAGGTTGGATCACCCCTCCACTTT.

This clonotype occurred many times. The chain carries TRBV27 and TRBJ2-3, with 12 bases that match TRBD2. Germline V CDR1 and CDR2: MNHEY, SMNVEV (reference sequence). The junction had 17 bases not matched to a gene; V was cut back by 4 bases and J by 3 bases. This CDR3 region has 20 residues. CDR3 residues: CASSSPLAGGGMSRTDTQYF. DNA for the CDR3: TGTGCCAGCAGTTCCCCCCTAGCGGGAGGGGGTATGAGTAGGACAGATACGCAGTATTTT.

This clonotype was recorded many times. Relative to the germline gene, one junction end is altered; a read error may explain this. The genes are TRBV7-2 and TRBJ2-7, with 7 bases identical to TRBD1. The CDR3 spans 15 residues. Per the germline V gene, CDR1 is SGHTA and CDR2 is FQGNSA. The DNA for the CDR3 is TGTGCCAGCAGCCCTGACAGGGACGTCTCCCACGAGCAGTACTTC. Translating it yields CASSPDRDVSHEQYF.

This clonotype was picked up many times. The chain joins TRBV5-1 to TRBJ2-7, with TRBD2 identical over 8 bases. Trimming took 4 bases from V and 1 from J; bases not matched to a gene: 4. CDR3 length: 14 residues. The germline V gene has CDR1 SGHRS and CDR2 YFSETQ. The DNA for the CDR3 is TGCGCCAGCAGCGGGACTAGTCGGTCCTACGAGCAGTACTTC. Translated: CASSGTSRSYEQYF. Filled out from reference TRBV5-1 and TRBJ2-7, the complete variable domain reads KAGVTQTPRYLIKTRGQQVTLSCSPISGHRSVSWYQQTPGQGLQFLFEYFSETQRNKGNFPGRFSGRQFSNSRSEMNVSTLELGDSALYLCASSGTSRSYEQYFGPGTRLTVT.

As for this clonotype: A much bigger clone sits one base away, suggesting this may be a read error. The J gene is TRBJ2-1, the V gene TRBV11-3, with 11 nucleotides matching TRBD2. The CDR3 length is 16 residues. From germline, CDR1 is SGHNT and CDR2 YENEEA. The CDR3 DNA is TGTGCCAGCAGCCACTCCGGGACTAGCGGTTACAATGAGCAGCTCTTC. It is translated as CASSHSGTSGYNEQLF.

This clonotype was counted only a few times. The chain links TRBV6-2 or TRBV6-3 to TRBJ2-3; TRBD2 matches at 10 bases. Germline CDR1 reads MNHEY; CDR2 reads SVGEGT. Unmatched junction bases numbered 5, after V lost 2 bases and J lost 6 bases. The CDR3 runs 15 residues. CDR3 region: CASSYAASGSDTQYF. CDR3 coding DNA: TGTGCCAGCAGTTACGCAGCTAGCGGGAGCGATACGCAGTATTTT.

This clonotype was observed once. The V call is TRBV30, the J call TRBJ2-1; 9 bases are shared with TRBD1. Germline V lookup: CDR1 GTSNPN, CDR2 SVGIG (reference sequence). The V segment lost 2 bases and the J segment 7 bases; nucleotides outside the gene matches: 6. The CDR3 is 14 amino acids. The CDR3 DNA reads TGTGCCTGGAGTCAACAGGGGGCGCGAAATGAGCAGTTCTTC. This encodes CAWSQQGARNEQFF.

This clonotype was seen at least ten times. The rearrangement uses TRBV3-1 and TRBJ2-4, with TRBD2 matching 7 bases. CDR3 size: 16 residues. Trimming cost V 1 base and J 0 bases; bases outside gene matches: 3. Germline values: CDR1 LGHDT, CDR2 YNNKEL (reference sequence). The CDR3 bases are TGTGCCAGCAGCCAAGGGGACTACGCAGCCAAAAACATTCAGTACTTC. It translates to CASSQGDYAAKNIQYF. Combining the CDR3 with reference TRBV3-1 and TRBJ2-4 gives the whole variable domain DTAVSQTPKYLVTQMGNDKSIKCEQNLGHDTMYWYKQDSKKFLKIMFSYNNKELIINETVPNRFSPKSPDKAHLNLHINSLELGDSAVYFCASSQGDYAAKNIQYFGAGTRLSVL.

V gene TRBV6-1 combines with J gene TRBJ1-4; TRBD1 agrees at 12 bases. Germline V gene sequence: CDR1 MNHNS, CDR2 SASEGT. Trimming cost V 6 bases and J 8 bases; bases outside gene matches: 7. The CDR3 sequence is 15 residues long. Here the CDR3 reads CASSRGTGGGEKLFF. The CDR3 DNA reads TGTGCCAGCAGCCGAGGGACAGGGGGCGGAGAAAAACTGTTTTTT.

This clonotype came up a few times. The chain employs TRBV5-1 and TRBJ2-2; perhaps D is TRBD1 or TRBD2 (6 bases each). Per the germline V gene, CDR1 is SGHRS and CDR2 is YFSETQ. V gave up 4 bases and J gave up 0 bases, with 13 bases separating them. CDR3 length: 16 residues. The CDR3 sequence is CASSVQGGTNTGELFF. In nucleotides, the CDR3 is TGCGCCAGCAGCGTCCAAGGGGGGACGAACACCGGGGAGCTGTTTTTT. The full variable domain, in which reference TRBV5-1 and TRBJ2-2 provide the parts outside the CDR3, is KAGVTQTPRYLIKTRGQQVTLSCSPISGHRSVSWYQQTPGQGLQFLFEYFSETQRNKGNFPGRFSGRQFSNSRSEMNVSTLELGDSALYLCASSVQGGTNTGELFFGEGSRLTVL.

This chain joins TRBV6-1 and TRBJ2-1; TRBD2 aligns across 9 bases. Germline CDR1 MNHNS, CDR2 SASEGT. Germline trimming cut 10 bases from V and 7 bases from J; bases unmatched to any gene: 11. There are 14 residues in the CDR3. In nucleotides, the CDR3 is TGTGCCACGCGCAGGGGAGCGGGAGGAAATGAGCAGTTCTTC. Protein product: CATRRGAGGNEQFF.

The table lists this clonotype with a few counts. V and J are TRBV20-1 and TRBJ2-3; 8 nucleotides align to TRBD1. This CDR3 is 16 amino acids long. CDR1 and CDR2 from the germline V gene are DFQATT and SNEGSKA (reference sequence). After removal of 1 base from V and 2 bases from J, the junction contained 8 bases not matched to a gene. The CDR3 nucleotides are TGCAGTGCTAGAGGACCCGGGACAGGATCCACAGATACGCAGTATTTT. It codes for CSARGPGTGSTDTQYF.

This clonotype was picked up a small number of times. The V and J genes are TRBV7-8 and TRBJ1-2; D ambiguous. The V gene's germline CDR1 is SGHVS and CDR2 FQNEAQ. Deletions cut 4 bases from V and 4 bases from J, with 16 bases between. CDR3 size: 15 residues. CDR3: CASSSPHGQAYGYTF. The CDR3 DNA is TGTGCCAGCAGCTCCCCACACGGGCAGGCCTATGGCTACACCTTC.

This clonotype was found many times. The chain recombines TRBV7-9 with TRBJ2-2, with TRBD1 as a possible D gene (6 bases). Trimming pared 4 bases from V and 4 bases from J, leaving 7 bases between. The germline V gene has CDR1 SEHNR and CDR2 FQNEAQ (reference sequence). The CDR3 runs to 13 residues. CDR3 in DNA: TGTGCCAGCAGCTCGACAGGCACCGGGGAGCTGTTTTTT. This codes for CASSSTGTGELFF.

V gene TRBV5-1 combines with J gene TRBJ1-1, with TRBD1 identical over 7 bases. The CDR3 extends over 17 amino acids. The germline V gene has CDR1 SGHRS and CDR2 YFSETQ. The trim removed 4 bases at V and 3 bases at J, leaving 15 bases unmatched. CDR3 in amino acids: CASSLRGQLARYTEAFF. The CDR3 region has the DNA TGCGCCAGCAGCCTACGGGGACAGTTGGCGAGGTACACTGAAGCTTTCTTT. The whole variable domain, filled in from reference TRBV5-1 and TRBJ1-1, reads KAGVTQTPRYLIKTRGQQVTLSCSPISGHRSVSWYQQTPGQGLQFLFEYFSETQRNKGNFPGRFSGRQFSNSRSEMNVSTLELGDSALYLCASSLRGQLARYTEAFFGQGTRLTVV.

This clonotype was recorded a few times. The chain carries TRBV27 and TRBJ2-5; 10 bases are a match to TRBD2. V was pared by 4 bases and J by 4 bases, with 3 bases of the junction left unmatched. The CDR3 is made up of 14 amino acids. In germline, CDR1 is MNHEY, CDR2 SMNVEV (reference sequence). The CDR3 region is CASSWLAGGETQYF. The CDR3 DNA is TGTGCCAGCAGTTGGTTAGCGGGAGGAGAGACCCAGTACTTC.

Notes on this clonotype: Just one base apart from a much larger clone, this may be a read error. The rearrangement joins TRBV2 to TRBJ1-2; tentatively, D is TRBD1 (5 bases). The CDR3 sequence is 16 residues long. V was trimmed by 4 bases and J by 2 bases, leaving 17 bases between them. Per germline, CDR1 SNHLY and CDR2 FYNNEI. The CDR3 DNA reads TGTGCCAGCAGTGTGGGACGGGGAGCATTGAACTATGGCTACACCTTC. Its protein is CASSVGRGALNYGYTF. Based on the CDR3 plus reference TRBV2 and TRBJ1-2, the full variable domain is EPEVTQTPSHQVTQMGQEVILRCVPISNHLYFYWYRQILGQKVEFLVSFYNNEISEKSEIFDDQFSVERPDGSNFTLKIRSTKLEDSAMYFCASSVGRGALNYGYTFGSGTRLTVV.

The V and J genes are TRBV6-1 and TRBJ2-3, with D possibly being TRBD2 (6 bases). This CDR3 contains 14 residues. Germline CDR1 and CDR2: MNHNS and SASEGT. Trimming left V 8 bases short and J 1 base short, with 13 bases between. The CDR3, as DNA: TGTGCCAGCGGGCGTGGGACTCGCACAGATACGCAGTATTTT. Translation gives CASGRGTRTDTQYF.

This clonotype was recorded at least ten times. The chain couples TRBV30 to TRBJ1-5, with D possibly TRBD1 on 6 matching bases. Germline loops: CDR1 GTSNPN, CDR2 SVGIG (reference sequence). This CDR3 spans 14 amino acids. V gave up 3 bases and J gave up 1 base, with 10 bases separating them. The CDR3 here is CAWRQGLSNQPQHF. The CDR3 DNA reads TGTGCCTGGAGACAGGGCCTGAGCAATCAGCCCCAGCATTTT.

The sample holds a few counts of this clonotype. The J gene is TRBJ2-3, the V gene TRBV20-1; 12 bases line up with TRBD2. The germline V gene has CDR1 DFQATT and CDR2 SNEGSKA (reference sequence). The V segment lost 5 bases and the J segment 5 bases; nucleotides outside the gene matches: 8. The CDR3 runs to 15 residues. The DNA of the CDR3 is TGCAGTGCTTCAACCCTAGCGGGAGGGATAGATACGCAGTATTTT. Protein sequence: CSASTLAGGIDTQYF.

The sample holds a few counts of this clonotype. The gene calls are TRBV20-1 and TRBJ2-1, with D perhaps TRBD1 (5 bases). Between the trimmed V and J ends, which lost 3 bases and 3 bases, there was a span of 12 bases. The CDR3 consists of 14 residues. CDR1 is DFQATT, CDR2 SNEGSKA, per germline (reference sequence). CDR3 DNA: TGCAGTGCTAGCGCCAGGGTCTTCTACAATGAGCAGTTCTTC. This sequence encodes CSASARVFYNEQFF.

V is TRBV6-1 and J is TRBJ2-5, with 8 bases lining up with TRBD2. Germline assignment: CDR1 MNHNS and CDR2 SASEGT. The CDR3 extends over 14 amino acids. V lost 8 bases to trimming and J lost 3 bases; unmatched junction nucleotides: 8. The CDR3 coding sequence is TGTGCCAGCGGGTACGGGGGGGTCGAAGAGACCCAGTACTTC. This encodes CASGYGGVEETQYF.